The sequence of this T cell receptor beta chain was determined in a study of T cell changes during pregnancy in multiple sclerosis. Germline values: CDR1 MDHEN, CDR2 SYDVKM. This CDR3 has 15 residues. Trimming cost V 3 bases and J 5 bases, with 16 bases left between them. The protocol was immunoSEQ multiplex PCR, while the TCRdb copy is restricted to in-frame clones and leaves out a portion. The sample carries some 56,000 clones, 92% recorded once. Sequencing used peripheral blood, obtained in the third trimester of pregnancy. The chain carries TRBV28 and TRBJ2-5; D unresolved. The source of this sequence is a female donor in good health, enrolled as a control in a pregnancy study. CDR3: CASSFSKDNFETQYF. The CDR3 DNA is TGTGCCAGCAGTTTCTCGAAAGACAACTTTGAGACCCAGTACTTC.